Shown below are 17 T cell receptor beta chains from a single sample sequenced in a study of T cells after posttransplantation cyclophosphamide. Assay: immunoSEQ multiplex PCR; the TCRdb copy retains only in-frame clones and omits some. The table shows roughly 49,000 clones, with more than 70% occurring only once. Sequencing was performed on PBMCs. The receptors come from a man aged 25-45 years with a blood cancer, CMV-positive, and with a related stem cell donor.

Only a few counts were recorded for this clone. The chain has TRBV6-1 and TRBJ1-2, with D possibly being TRBD1 (5 bases). This CDR3 contains 11 residues. Trimming shortened V by 6 bases and J by 8 bases, and 10 bases separated the two germline ends. Germline lookup yields CDR1 MNHNS and CDR2 SASEGT. Here the CDR3 DNA reads TGTGCCAGCAGGGACATTTGGGGCTACACCTTC. This sequence encodes CASRDIWGYTF.

The chain combines TRBV11-2 with TRBJ2-1; 7 bases are a match to TRBD2. Germline CDR1 SGHAT, CDR2 FQNNGV. The CDR3 extends over 15 amino acids. With V trimmed by 2 bases and J by 3 bases, 4 bases remained unmatched. CDR3 in amino acids: CASSLRSGNYNEQFF. The CDR3 nucleotides are TGTGCCAGCAGCTTACGAAGCGGGAACTACAATGAGCAGTTCTTC.

This clone was counted once. The J gene is TRBJ1-5, the V gene TRBV7-8, with 7 nucleotides matching TRBD1. Germline loops: CDR1 SGHVS, CDR2 FQNEAQ. This CDR3 is built from 16 residues. Unmatched junction bases numbered 8, after V lost 5 bases and J lost 1 base. The CDR3 spells CASSPRQGGSNQPQHF. CDR3 nucleotides: TGTGCCAGCAGCCCTCGGCAGGGGGGAAGCAATCAGCCCCAGCATTTT.

The J gene is TRBJ1-1, the V gene TRBV27, with 9 bases fitting TRBD1. In germline, CDR1 is MNHEY, CDR2 SMNVEV (reference sequence). Trimming cost V 4 bases and J 1 base; bases outside gene matches: 4. CDR3 length: 15 amino acids. CDR3 sequence: CASSSWTGENTEAFF. The CDR3 coding sequence is TGTGCCAGCAGTTCATGGACAGGGGAGAACACTGAAGCTTTCTTT.

The V gene is TRBV28, the J gene TRBJ2-2, with 11 bases identical to TRBD2. V dropped 6 bases and J dropped 6; count of bases not matched to a gene: 12. The CDR3 covers 17 residues. Germline CDR1 and CDR2: MDHEN and SYDVKM. This CDR3 is CASSPIAGGREAGELFF. The DNA of the CDR3 is TGTGCCAGCAGCCCAATAGCGGGAGGGAGAGAGGCCGGGGAGCTGTTTTTT.

The rearrangement uses TRBV4-1 and TRBJ2-2, with D perhaps matching TRBD1 (6 bases). V lost 0 bases and J 4 bases, leaving 15 bases between the germline ends. This CDR3 comprises 17 residues. The germline CDR1 and CDR2 sequences are MGHRA and YSYEKL. The CDR3 loop reads CASSQEFLQGLTGELFF. DNA of the CDR3: TGCGCCAGCAGCCAAGAATTCTTACAGGGCCTCACCGGGGAGCTGTTTTTT.

This chain joins TRBV25-1 and TRBJ1-1; unclear D gene. Germline V gene data show CDR1 as MGHDK and CDR2 as SYGVNS. The CDR3 length is 13 residues. Trimming cost V 0 bases and J 1 base, with 3 bases left between them. Written as DNA, the CDR3 is TGTGCCAGCAGTGAATATCGGAACACTGAAGCTTTCTTT. Translating it yields CASSEYRNTEAFF.

The chain recombines TRBV29-1 with TRBJ2-1; 10 nucleotides align to TRBD2. V gave up 4 bases and J gave up 4 bases; unmatched junction bases: 1. Germline-derived CDR1 and CDR2 are SQVTM and ANQGSEA. CDR3 length: 13 amino acids. As DNA, the CDR3 is TGCAGCGTTGGGACTAGCGGTTACAATGAGCAGTTCTTC. Translating gives CSVGTSGYNEQFF.

The table lists this clone with a count of one. The J gene is TRBJ2-5, the V gene TRBV7-2; TRBD2 is a possible D gene (6 bases). V was shortened by 1 base and J by 2 bases, with 11 bases between the two germline ends. The CDR3 loop spans 15 amino acids. Germline CDR1 SGHTA, CDR2 FQGNSA. DNA for the CDR3: TGTGCCAGCAGCTTAGGACTCCGGGAGCAAGAGACCCAGTACTTC. It encodes CASSLGLREQETQYF.

This clone was detected once. V and J are TRBV2 and TRBJ1-1; D perhaps matches TRBD1 (5 bases). Germline values: CDR1 SNHLY, CDR2 FYNNEI. Trimming took off 6 bases at V and 1 base at J, with 9 bases between the two ends. The CDR3 contains 13 residues. CDR3 in DNA: TGTGCCAGCAGGGGGACTAAGAACACTGAAGCTTTCTTT. Translated, it gives CASRGTKNTEAFF.

The gene calls are TRBV9 and TRBJ2-5; perhaps TRBD2 as D (5 bases). V was cut by 3 bases and J by 1 base, with 16 bases left in between. The germline V gene encodes CDR1 SGDLS and CDR2 YYNGEE. There are 16 residues in the CDR3. CDR3 sequence: CASSGPSSSSQETQYF. CDR3 in DNA: TGTGCCAGCAGCGGACCATCTTCTAGCAGCCAAGAGACCCAGTACTTC.

About this clone itself: The junction does not match germline at one end; this may be a read error. This chain joins TRBV7-7 and TRBJ2-2; 7 nucleotides match TRBD2. CDR1 is SSHAT, CDR2 FNYEAQ, per germline (reference sequence). The CDR3 has 12 amino acids. DNA for the CDR3: TGTGCTAGCAGCCCGCGGGAGGGGGAGCTGTTTTTT. It yields the protein CASSPREGELFF.

The chain employs TRBV9 and TRBJ2-2; 11 bases line up with TRBD2. V dropped 4 bases and J dropped 5; count of bases not matched to a gene: 10. The CDR3 consists of 17 residues. Germline CDR1 is SGDLS and CDR2 is YYNGEE. CDR3 nucleotides: TGTGCCAGCAGCCCCGGACTAGCGGGCCCCACAACCGGGGAGCTGTTTTTT. It yields the protein CASSPGLAGPTTGELFF.

This rearrangement joins TRBV28 to TRBJ2-2; the D gene is possibly TRBD1 (5 bases). V dropped 2 bases and J dropped 6 bases, with 16 bases sitting between them. The CDR3 has 16 amino acids. From germline, CDR1 is MDHEN and CDR2 SYDVKM. For the CDR3, the DNA is TGTGCCAGCAGTTTAATTTATCTAGGACACCCCGGGGAGCTGTTTTTT. As protein: CASSLIYLGHPGELFF.

V usage is TRBV23-1 and J usage is TRBJ2-2, with D possibly being TRBD2 (5 bases). TRBV23-1 is sorted into the ORF group, with uncertain function. V dropped 2 bases and J dropped 0 bases, with 13 bases sitting between them. The CDR3 loop spans 17 amino acids. The CDR3 here is CASSQISAAPNTGELFF. CDR3 DNA sequence: TGCGCCAGCAGTCAAATCTCAGCGGCCCCGAACACCGGGGAGCTGTTTTTT.

The gene calls are TRBV15 and TRBJ1-5; no clear D gene. Germline-derived CDR1 and CDR2 are LNHNV and YYDKDF (reference sequence). The ends were cut back, 1 base at V and 5 bases at J, with 12 bases in the middle. The CDR3 sequence is 15 residues long. This chain's CDR3 is CATSRGVQPDQPQHF. The CDR3 DNA reads TGTGCCACCAGCAGAGGGGTACAGCCCGATCAGCCCCAGCATTTT.

The V and J genes are TRBV5-6 and TRBJ2-1; perhaps TRBD1 as D (6 bases). Germline CDR1 SGHDT, CDR2 YYEEEE. The germline V and J ends were trimmed by 3 bases and 5 bases, with 18 bases remaining between them. The CDR3 sequence is 16 residues long. CDR3 nucleotides: TGTGCCAGCAGCTCTCCTTCGCAAACAGGGCACAATGAGCAGTTCTTC. Amino acid sequence: CASSSPSQTGHNEQFF.